This T cell receptor (beta chain) was sequenced during a study of Graves' ophthalmopathy and Graves' hyperthyroidism. Study findings and constraints: Most thyroid-expanded clonotypes exceeding 0.001 frequency were also found in blood.

For this clonotype: Its specificity is unknown.

As the template, RNA transcripts were used to amplify TCR beta CDR3 regions. The first-round RT-PCR employed HTBI primers together with the Qiagen OneStep RT-PCR kit. A multiplex PCR was then performed as the second round. TCRdb recomputed calls from the multiplex PCR reads with MiXCR, one row per CDR3 protein. The sample lists 600,000 to 950,000 distinct CDR3 sequences; roughly 40% were seen once. The CDR3 is 18 residues long. V lost 5 bases and J lost 5; bases outside the gene matches: 17. Looked up from germline, CDR1 is SGHAT and CDR2 is FQNNGV. Additional autoimmune diseases, uncontrolled infections, pregnancy or lactation disqualified patients.

This sequence was found in an adult man with Graves' ophthalmopathy. Sample: peripheral blood. The chain uses TRBV11-2 and TRBJ2-5; 10 nucleotides line up with TRBD1. The CDR3 protein is CASSQGGRDRGLGETQYF. In DNA form, the CDR3 reads TGTGCCAGCAGCCAAGGCGGTAGGGACAGGGGCCTTGGTGAGACCCAGTACTTC.